This T cell receptor beta chain was sequenced for a study of T cells in localized non-small cell lung cancer. Findings and limits, study-wide: It was uninvolved adjacent lung that showed the highest T cell clonality, exceeding tumor. Higher T cell density in the blood was associated with longer overall survival, whereas higher adjacent-lung clonality associated with shorter survival.

CDR3 length: 11 residues. Deletions cut 6 bases from V and 7 bases from J, with 9 bases between. Germline V gives CDR1 MDHEN, CDR2 SYDVKM. This clone is a singleton in its sample. Its antigen is unknown. The table came from immunoSEQ multiplex PCR; TCRdb's copy has only in-frame clones and leaves some out. The table has around 26,000 clones, more than 85% seen once. This TCR derives from a female donor older than 55 with stage II squamous cell lung carcinoma. Sequencing was performed on peripheral blood, taken before any cancer treatment. The chain couples TRBV28 to TRBJ1-2; no clear D. For the CDR3, the DNA is TGTGCCAGCAGCCCTCGGGCTGGCTACACCTTC. Protein sequence: CASSPRAGYTF.